A single sample gave rise to the 31 T cell receptor beta chains below, sequenced in a study of T cells in Graves' hyperthyroidism and ophthalmopathy. There were TCR beta CDR3 regions amplified from RNA transcripts. Researchers ran a first-round RT-PCR on the TCR CDR3 using the HTBI primer set. MiXCR was run by TCRdb on the multiplex PCR reads, yielding one entry per CDR3 protein. The table includes about 400,000 distinct CDR3 sequences, 15% to 18% detected once. The specimen sequenced was blood. The origin of the receptors is a woman under 30 with Graves' hyperthyroidism.

This clonotype was seen at least ten times. This chain connects TRBV9 to TRBJ1-6, with 9 bases identical to TRBD1. Germline V CDR1 and CDR2: SGDLS, YYNGEE. V lost 7 bases to trimming and J lost 7 bases; unmatched junction nucleotides: 6. The CDR3 length is 14 residues. The CDR3 DNA sequence: TGTGCCAGCGGGGGGGACAGGGCGAATTCACCCCTCCACTTT. Translating gives CASGGDRANSPLHF.

This clonotype has at least ten counts. This chain connects TRBV30 to TRBJ2-1; TRBD2 might be the D (6 bases). CDR1 is GTSNPN and CDR2 is SVGIG in the germline V gene (reference sequence). CDR3 length: 12 amino acids. Deletions cut 2 bases from V and 9 bases from J, with 11 bases between. The CDR3 DNA sequence: TGTGCCTGGAGTTCGGGAGTTACTGAGCAGTTCTTC. This sequence encodes CAWSSGVTEQFF.

In regard to this clonotype: Given a much more abundant clone one base away, this may be a read error. This chain links TRBV27 with TRBJ2-5; no reliable D call. The germline V gene encodes CDR1 MNHEY and CDR2 SMNVEV (reference sequence). Trimming took off 1 base at V and 5 bases at J, with 11 bases between the two ends. The CDR3 length is 14 residues. The CDR3 sequence: CASSLWWGGETQYF. CDR3 DNA: TGTGCCAGCAGTTTATGGTGGGGTGGCGAGACCCAGTACTTC.

This clonotype was observed at least ten times. V is TRBV6-1 and J is TRBJ2-1; maybe TRBD1 (5 bases). CDR1 and CDR2 from the germline V gene are MNHNS and SASEGT. V was trimmed by 8 bases and J by 3 bases, leaving 8 bases between them. The length of the CDR3 is 12 residues. The CDR3 nucleotides read TGTGCCAGCGCCCAGGGCTACAATGAGCAGTTCTTC. It specifies CASAQGYNEQFF.

This clonotype was observed many times. The chain uses TRBV12-3 or TRBV12-4 and TRBJ1-5, with 7 bases lining up with TRBD1. CDR3 length: 14 residues. Unmatched junction bases numbered 8, after V lost 5 bases and J lost 7 bases. The CDR3 nucleotides read TGTGCCAGCAGTCTAACAGGGGAATACCAGCCCCAGCATTTT. Protein: CASSLTGEYQPQHF.

This clonotype was counted ten times or more. Here the CDR3 DNA reads TGTGCCAGCAGCTTACAAGCGGGGACGTCAGAGACCCAGTACTTC. This sequence encodes CASSLQAGTSETQYF. The chain has TRBV7-3 and TRBJ2-5, with TRBD2 matching over 7 bases. Germline values: CDR1 SGHTA, CDR2 FQGTGA. The CDR3 sequence is 15 residues long. With 2 bases clipped from V and 4 bases from J, the junction kept 7 bases outside the gene matches. Based on the CDR3 plus reference TRBV7-3 and TRBJ2-5, the full variable domain is GAGVSQTPSNKVTEKGKYVELRCDPISGHTALYWYRQSLGQGPEFLIYFQGTGAADDSGLPNDRFFAVRPEGSVSTLKIQRTERGDSAVYLCASSLQAGTSETQYFGPGTRLLVL.

This clonotype was seen many times. The rearrangement joins TRBV7-3 to TRBJ2-5; unclear D gene. The CDR3 is made up of 13 amino acids. In germline, CDR1 is SGHTA, CDR2 FQGTGA. With 0 bases removed from V and 4 bases from J, the gap between germline ends came to 6 bases. In DNA, the CDR3 is TGTGCCAGCAGCTTAACCCGTTTAGAGACCCAGTACTTC. It is translated as CASSLTRLETQYF.

This clonotype was seen at least ten times. The chain is built from TRBV20-1 and TRBJ2-1; 12 bases are shared with TRBD2. Germline assignment: CDR1 DFQATT and CDR2 SNEGSKA (reference sequence). Germline trimming cut 6 bases from V and 8 bases from J; bases unmatched to any gene: 11. There are 15 residues in the CDR3. In DNA, the CDR3 is TGCAGTGCCCTTCGGGCTAGCGGGGGGGCCTATGAGCAGTTCTTC. Its translation is CSALRASGGAYEQFF.

The chain combines TRBV13 with TRBJ2-2; TRBD1 matches 7 bases. The germline V gene has CDR1 PRHDT and CDR2 FYEKMQ (reference sequence). This CDR3 contains 17 residues. Trimming cost V 3 bases and J 3 bases; bases outside gene matches: 10. The CDR3 protein is CASSLDQGTVDTGELFF. As DNA, the CDR3 is TGTGCCAGCAGCTTGGACCAAGGGACAGTCGACACCGGGGAGCTGTTTTTT.

The genes are TRBV20-1 and TRBJ2-3; 10 nucleotides match TRBD2. V was pared by 1 base and J by 11 bases, with 6 bases of the junction left unmatched. This CDR3 spans 13 amino acids. Germline V gene lookup returns CDR1 DFQATT and CDR2 SNEGSKA (reference sequence). The CDR3 bases are TGCAGTGCTAGAGTTAGCGGGGGGCGTGAGCAGTATTTT. It yields the protein CSARVSGGREQYF.

This clonotype was seen a handful of times. The chain links TRBV7-8 to TRBJ1-3; D gene unclear. The CDR3 is made up of 13 amino acids. The germline V gene has CDR1 SGHVS and CDR2 FQNEAQ. Deletions cut 7 bases from V and 4 bases from J, with 11 bases between. CDR3 sequence: CASNPPGGNTIYF. The CDR3 DNA sequence: TGTGCCAGCAACCCCCCAGGCGGAAACACCATATATTTT.

This clonotype was recorded many times. This may be a read error: a much more frequent sequence differs by one nucleotide. The CDR3: CASSFWTGGTEAFF. The CDR3 DNA is TGTGCCAGCAGTTTTTGGACAGGGGGCACTGAAGCTTTCTTT. V is TRBV27 and J is TRBJ1-1; 10 positions agree with TRBD1. CDR1 is MNHEY and CDR2 is SMNVEV in the germline V gene (reference sequence). This CDR3 has 14 amino acids. J gave up 4 bases and V 3 bases, and 2 bases lay outside the gene matches.

V and J are TRBV20-1 and TRBJ1-2, with unresolved D. V dropped 6 bases and J dropped 1 base, with 15 bases sitting between them. The CDR3 runs 14 residues. Germline CDR1 is DFQATT and CDR2 is SNEGSKA (reference sequence). CDR3: CSAAYGWSNYGYTF. Here the CDR3 DNA reads TGCAGTGCCGCCTATGGGTGGAGTAACTATGGCTACACCTTC.

V and J are TRBV27 and TRBJ2-5, with 9 positions matching TRBD2. The CDR3 runs to 17 residues. V shed 6 bases and J 7 bases; nucleotides not matched to a gene: 18. Germline CDR1 is MNHEY and CDR2 is SMNVEV (reference sequence). CDR3 in amino acids: CASSSSGVAGAGGTQYF. DNA of the CDR3: TGTGCCAGCAGCTCTTCCGGGGTAGCGGGGGCGGGGGGGACCCAGTACTTC.

This clonotype was seen repeatedly, ten times or more. The V gene is TRBV12-3 or TRBV12-4, the J gene TRBJ2-7; TRBD2 matches 7 bases. The junction had 4 bases not matched to a gene; V was cut back by 6 bases and J by 2 bases. The CDR3 covers 13 residues. CDR3 amino acids: CASRGGLTYEQYF. The CDR3 DNA reads TGTGCCAGCAGGGGGGGGTTAACCTACGAGCAGTACTTC.

V and J are TRBV29-1 and TRBJ2-3; 7 nucleotides agree with TRBD2. The J segment lost 0 bases and the V segment lost 4 bases, leaving 7 bases of the junction unmatched. Per germline, CDR1 SQVTM and CDR2 ANQGSEA. The CDR3 has 15 amino acids. CDR3 protein: CSVGGLAASTDTQYF. In DNA, the CDR3 is TGCAGCGTTGGGGGCCTAGCGGCTAGCACAGATACGCAGTATTTT.

This clonotype has only a few counts. The chain is built from TRBV20-1 and TRBJ1-4; no clear D gene. The CDR3 runs to 13 residues. V was pared by 4 bases and J by 0 bases, with 6 bases between. Germline-derived CDR1 and CDR2 are DFQATT and SNEGSKA (reference sequence). CDR3 nucleotide sequence: TGCAGTGCTACAGTTCCAACTAATGAAAAACTGTTTTTT. This codes for CSATVPTNEKLFF.

This clonotype was counted ten times or more. This rearrangement joins TRBV5-1 to TRBJ2-7, with TRBD2 identical over 7 bases. The germline V gene has CDR1 SGHRS and CDR2 YFSETQ. The CDR3 is made up of 16 amino acids. Trimming removed 4 bases from V and 0 bases from J; junction bases left unmatched: 10. The CDR3 region is CASSPVGGGSSYEQYF. CDR3 DNA: TGCGCCAGCAGCCCCGTGGGCGGCGGGAGCTCCTACGAGCAGTACTTC.

This clonotype came up many times. V is TRBV12-3 or TRBV12-4 and J is TRBJ2-1, with D tentatively TRBD1 (6 bases). Trimming took off 7 bases at V and 7 bases at J, with 20 bases between the two ends. The CDR3 runs 15 residues. CDR3 protein: CASTLGWERGNEQFF. The DNA of the CDR3 is TGTGCCAGCACCCTAGGGTGGGAGAGGGGGAATGAGCAGTTCTTC.

In its sample, this clonotype was seen many times. This chain uses TRBV20-1 with TRBJ2-7, with 9 bases aligning to TRBD2. The CDR3 sequence is 15 residues long. Trimming cost V 3 bases and J 3 bases; bases outside gene matches: 9. Germline V CDR1 and CDR2: DFQATT, SNEGSKA (reference sequence). The CDR3 sequence: CSARPTSGLNYEQYF. DNA of the CDR3: TGCAGTGCTAGGCCCACTAGCGGGCTTAACTACGAGCAGTACTTC.

This sequence joins TRBV3-1 and TRBJ2-2, with a possible D match to TRBD1 (5 bases). Trimming removed 5 bases from V and 5 bases from J, with 18 bases in between. Germline values: CDR1 LGHDT, CDR2 YNNKEL (reference sequence). This CDR3 is built from 16 residues. The CDR3 sequence is CASSVGPGKETGELFF. The CDR3 DNA reads TGTGCCAGCAGCGTAGGTCCAGGGAAAGAGACCGGGGAGCTGTTTTTT.

This clonotype has more than one count but fewer than ten. The gene calls are TRBV27 and TRBJ2-6, with 9 bases matching TRBD1. The trim removed 5 bases at V and 0 bases at J, leaving 5 bases unmatched. The CDR3 is 17 residues long. Germline CDR1 MNHEY, CDR2 SMNVEV (reference sequence). The CDR3: CASSRGQGSSGANVLTF. In DNA, the CDR3 is TGTGCCAGCAGTCGGGGACAGGGTAGCTCTGGGGCCAACGTCCTGACTTTC.

With respect to this clonotype: It may be a read error: a sequence one base away is much more abundant. CDR3 DNA: TGTGCCACAATGAACAGGGGGCTCCTAGACGAGCGGTACTTC. Translating it yields CATMNRGLLDERYF. J is TRBJ2-7 and V is TRBV28; 9 nucleotides line up with TRBD1. This CDR3 comprises 14 residues. CDR1 MDHEN and CDR2 SYDVKM come from the germline V gene.

There are many counts of this clonotype. The chain has TRBV3-1 and TRBJ2-1, with TRBD2 identical over 9 bases. Germline lookup yields CDR1 LGHDT and CDR2 YNNKEL (reference sequence). The CDR3 is 15 residues long. Unmatched junction bases numbered 7, after V lost 8 bases and J lost 2 bases. CDR3 in amino acids: CASQSGGSTYNEQFF. CDR3 in DNA: TGTGCCAGCCAGAGCGGGGGGTCGACCTACAATGAGCAGTTCTTC.

The chain has TRBV19 and TRBJ2-1, with TRBD2 matching 9 bases. This CDR3 region has 14 residues. Germline V gene sequence: CDR1 LNHDA, CDR2 SQIVND (reference sequence). V was clipped by 4 bases and J by 7 bases; unmatched bases: 5. CDR3: CASSSGGARNEQFF. CDR3 in DNA: TGTGCCAGTAGTAGCGGGGGGGCCCGGAATGAGCAGTTCTTC. Together with reference TRBV19 and TRBJ2-1, the CDR3 gives the full variable domain: DGGITQSPKYLFRKEGQNVTLSCEQNLNHDAMYWYRQDPGQGLRLIYYSQIVNDFQKGDIAEGYSVSREKKESFPLTVTSAQKNPTAFYLCASSSGGARNEQFFGPGTRLTVL.

The V and J genes are TRBV6-2 or TRBV6-3 and TRBJ2-2; no clear D. Trimming removed 2 bases at V and 5 bases at J, with 6 bases between. The CDR3 contains 13 residues. CDR1 is MNHEY, CDR2 SVGEGT, per germline. For the CDR3, the DNA is TGTGCCAGCAGTTACCCAGGAACCGGGGAGCTGTTTTTT. Its translation: CASSYPGTGELFF.

This clonotype was counted a few times. The gene calls are TRBV11-2 and TRBJ2-7; a weak D match, TRBD2 (7 bases). The CDR3 totals 17 residues. The germline gives CDR1 SGHAT, CDR2 FQNNGV. The V and J ends lost 1 base and 5 bases respectively, with 21 bases between them. CDR3 nucleotides: TGTGCCAGCAGCTTAGGATCAGGCGGGAGAGAGGGGGACGAGCAGTACTTC. The encoded protein is CASSLGSGGREGDEQYF.

This clonotype came up many times. The chain is built from TRBV15 and TRBJ2-1, with TRBD2 matching 7 bases. The CDR3 runs 16 residues. Looked up from germline, CDR1 is LNHNV and CDR2 is YYDKDF (reference sequence). Trimming took 0 bases from V and 0 from J; bases not matched to a gene: 2. Written as DNA, the CDR3 is TGTGCCACCAGCAGAGATCCGGGGGGCTCCTACAATGAGCAGTTCTTC. It encodes CATSRDPGGSYNEQFF.

This clonotype was found many times. The J gene is TRBJ1-1, the V gene TRBV7-2; tentatively, D is TRBD1 (6 bases). The V end lost 5 bases, the J end lost 6 bases, and 16 bases lay between the germline ends. The CDR3 runs 14 residues. CDR1 SGHTA and CDR2 FQGNSA come from the germline V gene. CDR3 DNA: TGTGCCAGCAGCCGCCTGGGCGGGGGCCCTGAAGCTTTCTTT. It translates to CASSRLGGGPEAFF.

This clonotype was detected a few times. V gene TRBV18 combines with J gene TRBJ1-5, with D possibly TRBD1 on 5 matching bases. Trimming took 6 bases from V and 4 from J, leaving 16 bases between them. The germline V gene has CDR1 KGHSH and CDR2 LQKENI. This CDR3 has 15 residues. The chain's CDR3 is CASSPKGTVNQPQHF. The CDR3 DNA reads TGTGCCAGCTCCCCAAAGGGGACGGTGAATCAGCCCCAGCATTTT.

Ten or more counts support this clonotype. The rearrangement joins TRBV12-3 or TRBV12-4 to TRBJ1-2; D not resolved. The CDR3 has 11 residues. The V and J ends lost 3 bases and 7 bases respectively, with 6 bases between them. CDR3 protein: CASSFGLGYTF. The CDR3 DNA reads as TGTGCCAGCAGTTTTGGCCTTGGCTACACCTTC.